This T cell receptor (beta chain) is drawn from a study of CD8+CD57+ T cells in acquired aplastic anemia. The V end lost 1 base, the J end lost 5 bases, and 7 bases lay between the germline ends. Germline V gene data show CDR1 as SGHNT and CDR2 as YYREEE (reference sequence). This CDR3 is 13 amino acids long. Genomic DNA was employed as the template in profiling TCR beta VDJ and CDR3. TCRdb re-called the reads through MiXCR, storing one row per CDR3 protein. Among around 500,000 distinct CDR3 sequences listed, 25% to 40% were seen once. Those patients picked for sequencing had displayed CD8+CD57+ cell expansion on flow cytometry.

The chain links TRBV5-4 to TRBJ1-5; no firm D call. This sequence was found in a human donor with aplastic anemia. The material sequenced was sorted CD4+, CD8+, or CD8+CD57+ T cells (not recorded which) from PBMCs. The chain's CDR3 is CASSLIWDQPQHF. CDR3 coding DNA: TGTGCCAGCAGCTTGATTTGGGATCAGCCCCAGCATTTT.